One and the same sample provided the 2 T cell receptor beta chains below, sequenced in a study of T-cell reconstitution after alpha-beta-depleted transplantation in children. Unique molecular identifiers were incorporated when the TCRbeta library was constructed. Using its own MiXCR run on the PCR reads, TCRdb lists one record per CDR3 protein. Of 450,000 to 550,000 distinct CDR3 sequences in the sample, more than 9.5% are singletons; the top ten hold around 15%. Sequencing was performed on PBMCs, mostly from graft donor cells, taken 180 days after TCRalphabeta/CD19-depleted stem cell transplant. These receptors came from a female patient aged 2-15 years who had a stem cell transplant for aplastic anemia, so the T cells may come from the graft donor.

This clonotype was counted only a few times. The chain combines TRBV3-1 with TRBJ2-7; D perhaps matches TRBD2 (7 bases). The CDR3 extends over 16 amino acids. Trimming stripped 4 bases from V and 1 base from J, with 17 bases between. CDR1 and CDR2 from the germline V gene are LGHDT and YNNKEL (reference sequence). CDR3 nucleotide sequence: TGTGCCAGCAGCCTCCTCGGTCGGGGGGCTTCCTACGAGCAGTACTTC. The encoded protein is CASSLLGRGASYEQYF.

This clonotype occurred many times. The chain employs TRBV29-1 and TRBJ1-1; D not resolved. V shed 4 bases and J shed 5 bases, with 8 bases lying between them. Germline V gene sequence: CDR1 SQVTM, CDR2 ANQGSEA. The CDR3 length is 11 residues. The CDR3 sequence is CSVGEGTEAFF. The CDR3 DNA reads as TGCAGCGTTGGGGAGGGAACTGAAGCTTTCTTT. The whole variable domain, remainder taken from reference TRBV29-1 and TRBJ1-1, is SAVISQKPSRDICQRGTSLTIQCQVDSQVTMMFWYRQQPGQSLTLIATANQGSEATYESGFVIDKFPISRPNLTFSTLTVSNMSPEDSSIYLCSVGEGTEAFFGQGTRLTVV.